This TCR beta chain came from a study of OX40 agonist ivuxolimab in advanced cancers. Study-level information: Partial responses occurred in three patients (one hepatocellular carcinoma, two cutaneous melanoma).

V lost 8 bases to trimming and J lost 7 bases, with 15 bases between them. Per germline, CDR1 MNHEY and CDR2 SMNVEV (reference sequence). The CDR3 runs 14 residues. General study findings and limits: Relative to CD4+ cells, CD8+ T cells on average had more expanded clones.

Note on this clone: Its antigen is as yet unknown.

The protocol was immunoSEQ multiplex PCR, while the TCRdb copy is restricted to in-frame clones and leaves out a portion. The profile shows about 79,000 clones, around 94% of them singletons. Patients who had autoimmune disease history or got systemic immunosuppression were left out. The sequencing here drew on CD4+ or CD8+ T cells sorted from blood, taken in a trial of the OX40 agonist ivuxolimab. V gene TRBV27 combines with J gene TRBJ1-6; a possible D gene is TRBD1 (5 bases). This TCR derives from an adult with an advanced solid tumor such as melanoma, head and neck, liver or kidney cancer. In DNA, the CDR3 is TGTGCCAGCTCCCAGGCAGGGTTGAATTCACCCCTCCACTTT. Translated: CASSQAGLNSPLHF.